This record concerns one T cell receptor beta chain sequence. As yet, its antigen is unknown. This sample was taken from a study of cytomegalovirus exposure and HLA in healthy donors. General study findings and limits: It was around 160 TCR beta chains that were listed as cytomegalovirus-associated.

The PCR was carried out with 60 Vbeta primers and 13 Jbeta primers. Libraries were prepared by immunoSEQ multiplex PCR; TCRdb keeps only in-frame clonotypes and omits some of them. Of about 240,000 clones in the sample, around 80% were seen once. Germline V gene sequence: CDR1 LNHDA, CDR2 SQIVND (reference sequence). The ends lost 2 bases at V and 0 bases at J; junction bases unmatched: 7. This CDR3 has 17 amino acids. The clonotype comes from a woman in her thirties or forties in good health and CMV-seropositive. The genes are TRBV19 and TRBJ2-1, with 7 bases lining up with TRBD1. Material for sequencing was PBMCs. CDR3 amino acids: CASSIQGGQSSYNEQFF. DNA of the CDR3: TGTGCCAGTAGTATACAAGGGGGACAGAGCTCCTACAATGAGCAGTTCTTC.